Sequencing of this T cell receptor beta chain was carried out in a study of CD8 T cells in ankylosing spondylitis. After removal of 5 bases from V and 4 bases from J, the junction contained 1 base not matched to a gene. Germline assignment: CDR1 KGHDR and CDR2 SFDVKD. The CDR3 spans 15 residues. This clonotype was counted between two and nine times. MiXCR, run by TCRdb on the 5' RACE reads, gives a single entry per CDR3 protein. Here the sample spans about 260,000 distinct CDR3 sequences, roughly 20% being singletons. V gene TRBV24-1 combines with J gene TRBJ2-1; 13 bases are shared with TRBD2. The clonotype was recovered from a male donor with ankylosing spondylitis or in good health (not recorded which). Sequenced input: blood, either unsorted or a sorted T cell fraction (not recorded which). CDR3 loop: CATSGGLAGYNEQFF. The CDR3 DNA is TGTGCCACCAGTGGGGGACTAGCGGGGTACAATGAGCAGTTCTTC.